This T cell receptor (beta chain) was observed in a study of blood T cell repertoires in COVID-19. Trimming left V 5 bases short and J 4 bases short, with 12 bases between. The V gene's germline CDR1 is SGDLS and CDR2 YYNGEE. CDR3 length: 14 amino acids. Assay used: immunoSEQ multiplex PCR; TCRdb lists only in-frame clones, some missing. This table has 150,000 to 200,000 clones, roughly 85% appearing once. The chain is built from TRBV9 and TRBJ2-2, with D possibly being TRBD2 (6 bases). The source is a man between 50 and 59 years old with active or convalescent COVID-19. Sample: peripheral blood. CDR3 DNA: TGTGCCAGCAGGACTACCGGGGGCACCGGGGAGCTGTTTTTT. Translating gives CASRTTGGTGELFF.